Sequencing of this T cell receptor beta chain was carried out in a study of blood T cells in healthy people across ages (dated by TCRdb to between 2014 and 2016). Some background on the complete study: In model experiments, template switching captured about one uniquely barcoded TCR beta cDNA molecule for every two T cells. The study measured age-related changes in TCR beta repertoire diversity using deep sequencing normalized with unique cDNA molecular identifiers. The donors were divided into four age groups: young (average around 17 years), middle-aged (almost 40), aged (approximately 62) and long-lived (roughly 82). To avoid experimental bias, donors of different ages were distributed randomly across sequencing lanes. Two additional independent replicas of 1 million unique cDNA reads from the same blood draw were analyzed for two donors (one aged 18 to 30 and one aged 80 or older). Study-wide conclusions, independent of this receptor: Because donor CMV infection status was unknown, age-related changes in expanded clonotypes were potentially confounded. Since profiling was done on bulk unsorted PBMCs, naive and antigen-experienced compartments could not be conclusively compared. As age increased, observed TCR beta diversity per million T cells dropped in a roughly linear way, and a significant reduction was already evident by age 40. Observed TCR beta diversity correlated strongly with the percentage of naive T cells measured by flow cytometry. Estimates of total diversity from one million sequenced T cells were regarded as lower bounds and underestimates. Compared with the aged group, more naive CD4+ T cells, fewer expanded clones and increased TCR diversity were shown by the long-lived group, suggesting age selection.

Note on this clonotype: Its antigen is unknown. No base quality information exists; no much larger clone differs at one position.

Systemically healthy Caucasian individuals from Russia, 35 to 50 in total and aged about 6 to 95 years, were included as donors. Each donor gave roughly 11 milliliters of peripheral blood, drawn into EDTA-treated Vacutainer tubes. Ficoll-Paque density-gradient centrifugation was used to isolate PBMCs, with at least 7 million obtained per sample. Trizol reagent was used to extract total RNA from the PBMCs, yielding at least 6 micrograms per sample. The percentages of naive CD45RAhigh/CD27high T cells were determined by flow cytometry on a PBMC aliquot from every donor. The V and J ends are trimmed by 0 bases and 6 bases, leaving 17 bases between them. Measured from the cysteine to the phenylalanine, the CDR3 is 16 residues long. Only the CDR3 DNA is retained, 48 bases long and in frame from the first base. Per the germline V gene, MNHEY is the CDR1 and SVGAGI is the CDR2. The library was generated by 5' RACE. Sequencing used an Illumina HiSeq 2500. A second PCR of roughly 6 to 11 cycles was run with a J-beta primer mix and a sample-barcoded 5' primer. Each TCR beta cDNA molecule received a unique molecular identifier from a template-switch 5' adaptor carrying 12 random nucleotides. Each sample yielded at least 3 million CDR3-containing paired-end reads. First-strand cDNA synthesis was performed from all RNA using the Mint cDNA synthesis kit, with priming by a TRBC-specific oligonucleotide. All cDNA was treated with uracil-DNA glycosylase and then went through a first 18-cycle PCR with the universal primers M1SS and BC2_uni_R. Per the original workflow: For normalization, 1 million high-quality reads, each with a distinct molecular identifier, were randomly selected from each sample. Instead of being binned into consensus sequences, reads that shared molecular identifiers were thrown out. MiTCR, with a Q25 quality threshold and the strictest error-elimination algorithm, was used for CDR3 identification, clonotype clustering and error correction. Lower-bound total TCR beta diversity was estimated with a nonparametric unseen species model using Euler transformation. TCRdb passed the public sequencing reads through fastp at Q25 and MiXCR, retaining productive beta sequences. Every entry covers one CDR3 protein and lists the most common genes and DNA from its rows. The V and J calls were determined by TCRdb, not by the authors. A total of around 1.5 million distinct CDR3 sequences appear in this sample, roughly 64% of them only once. The ten largest clonotypes hold 6.5% to 8.5% of the sample.

The V and J segments used are TRBV6-5 and TRBJ1-2; 6 matching bases give a weak D call of TRBD1. The TCR was taken from a man younger than 35 in good health. The sequencing sample was made of blood. The CDR3 region: CASSYSGAGGRDGYTF. The DNA sequence is as follows: TGTGCCAGCAGTTACTCCGGTGCTGGGGGCAGGGATGGCTACACCTTC.